The clone carrying this TCR beta chain came up a few times. Each CDR3 protein is one row after TCRdb ran MiXCR on the RT-PCR reads. The sample lists hundreds of thousands of distinct CDR3 sequences; approximately 15% were seen once. This CDR3 has 13 amino acids. V lost 6 bases to trimming and J lost 4 bases, with 15 bases between them. Germline CDR1 is DFQATT and CDR2 is SNEGSKA (reference sequence). This TCR came from a female donor in good health, serving as a healthy control. The rearrangement joins TRBV20-1 to TRBJ1-1, with a possible D match to TRBD1 (5 bases). Sequencing used memory CD4+ T cells from blood. CDR3 nucleotides: TGCAGTGCGCTCAGGGCTGGGGGCACTGAAGCTTTCTTT. Protein product: CSALRAGGTEAFF.